This T cell receptor (beta chain) appears in the sequencing data of a study of T cells after yellow fever vaccination. Study-wide context: Any fraction with a low cell number was prepared using SMART-Seq v4 Ultra Low Input. Points from the study as a whole: Clones that expanded after primary vaccination mostly reappeared after the booster (96% CD4, around 87% CD8).

This clonotype has only a few counts. As yet, its antigen is unknown. V dropped 6 bases and J dropped 3; count of bases not matched to a gene: 6. Germline V gives CDR1 MNHEY, CDR2 SVGEGT. The CDR3 length is 15 residues. TCRdb passed the 5' RACE reads through MiXCR, listing each CDR3 protein once. Altogether hundreds of thousands of distinct CDR3 sequences are present, roughly 22% being singletons, with the ten largest covering roughly a sixth. The material sequenced was PBMCs, taken roughly 20 days after the first yellow fever vaccination. This TCR came from a man in his late teens or twenties who received the YFV17D yellow fever vaccine. The chain has TRBV6-2 or TRBV6-3 and TRBJ2-1; 9 bases fit TRBD1. The chain's CDR3 is CASRHLDRGYNEQFF. The CDR3 DNA is TGTGCCAGCAGACATCTGGACAGGGGCTACAATGAGCAGTTCTTC.